These T cell receptor beta chains were read from a single sample in a study of cytomegalovirus exposure and HLA in healthy donors. Produced via immunoSEQ multiplex PCR; TCRdb's table is partial and in-frame only. This sample has approximately 92,000 clones, with 69% found just once. Source material: PBMCs. Source of these receptors: a man in his fifties or sixties in good health and CMV-seronegative. Both conserved end residues are part of each CDR3. Each record gives: J gene, D gene, V gene, clone size, CDR3 protein. The D gene is left open where the match is weak. Not all rows give a size; the values are once, few, many and, for expanded clones, a class.

TRBJ1-1 NA TRBV11-2 few CASSLQGPTEAFF
TRBJ2-1 NA TRBV5-6 NA CASSLSPTGNEQFF
TRBJ2-4 NA TRBV4-3 NA CASSQSWDLAKNIQYF
TRBJ1-2 NA TRBV5-1 NA CASRNFPADGYTF
TRBJ1-6 NA TRBV7-3 NA CASSSVRDSPLHF
TRBJ1-6 NA TRBV29-1 NA CSVEPNRTASYNSPLHF
TRBJ1-2 TRBD1 TRBV4-2 few CASSQDPTGSYGYTF
TRBJ1-2 TRBD1 TRBV7-6 few CASSWTGGYGYTF
TRBJ1-4 TRBD1 TRBV18 NA CASSPPGTGNEKLFF
TRBJ2-1 TRBD1 TRBV5-4 NA CASSLGQGNEQFF
TRBJ1-6 NA TRBV6-5 NA CASSPQFGRESPLHF
TRBJ2-3 NA TRBV5-1 NA CASSLLGLGPDTQYF
TRBJ1-4 TRBD1 TRBV9 NA CASSAAWTGSNEKLFF
TRBJ2-3 NA TRBV7-9 NA CASRDPDTQYF
TRBJ2-1 TRBD2 TRBV29-1 few CSVGSGRPRGEQFF
TRBJ2-1 NA TRBV19 few CASSHYNEQFF
TRBJ2-1 NA TRBV5-1 once CASTGSYNEQFF
TRBJ2-7 TRBD1 TRBV5-4 NA CASSLAGTGGFHEQYF
TRBJ2-1 TRBD2 TRBV5-1 NA CASSYSGTSGGNEQFF
TRBJ1-5 NA TRBV5-6 medium-sized CASNVINQPQHF
TRBJ2-7 TRBD2 TRBV7-2 NA CASSSQGGDEQYF
TRBJ2-2 TRBD2 TRBV4-3 NA CASSQESGSFPGELFF
TRBJ2-3 TRBD2 TRBV7-3 NA CASSPTSGASTDTQYF
TRBJ2-7 TRBD1 TRBV5-6 few CASSRGQTGYEQYF
TRBJ2-4 NA TRBV10-3 NA CAINTGNPKNIQYF
TRBJ2-2 TRBD1 TRBV7-7 NA CASSSSGTDTGELFF
TRBJ2-5 TRBD2 TRBV2 NA CASSEYSLAGGGTQYF
TRBJ2-1 TRBD2 TRBV30 NA CAWIPNNSGEYNEQFF
TRBJ1-1 NA TRBV6-5 NA CASSTYGGSGTEAFF
TRBJ1-1 TRBD1 TRBV15 NA CATSREVGQGYNTEAFF
TRBJ1-1 NA TRBV18 few CASSPRVPSEAFF
TRBJ2-1 TRBD1 TRBV10-2 NA CASRNRGPYNEQFF
TRBJ2-2 TRBD1 TRBV7-9 once CASSLLDRGPTGELFF
TRBJ1-1 NA TRBV9 once CASSLAGLDTEAFF
TRBJ1-1 TRBD1 TRBV7-3 NA CASSASGGPTEAFF
TRBJ2-2 NA TRBV18 few CASSPRTATNTGELFF
TRBJ1-5 NA TRBV6-5 few CASRLERNSNQPQHF
TRBJ1-3 TRBD1 TRBV27 few CASRRDRAGNTIYF
TRBJ2-7 NA TRBV2 NA CASVRDTYYEQYF
TRBJ1-4 TRBD1 TRBV7-9 few CASSYGQGLEKLFF
TRBJ2-5 NA TRBV6-5 few CASSQPGIETQYF
TRBJ2-6 TRBD1 TRBV5-4 NA CASSRDRGHGANVLTF
TRBJ2-3 NA TRBV9 NA CASSVVQAEADTQYF
TRBJ1-1 NA TRBV30 NA CAWSGVADEAFF
TRBJ1-2 NA TRBV9 NA CASSVVPGTGYTF
TRBJ2-7 NA TRBV5-6 NA CASSSGPGGYEQYF
TRBJ2-2 TRBD1 TRBV27 once CASSRQGGNTGELFF
TRBJ2-6 NA TRBV6-1 NA CASSALRGAGANVLTF
TRBJ1-5 NA TRBV28 NA CASSLPPGSVHQPQHF
TRBJ2-3 NA TRBV5-5 few CASSYRVASSTDTQYF